This is a list of T cell receptor beta chains from one sample in a study of graft-versus-host responses after intestinal transplantation. No antigens are known for them. TCRdb keeps only in-frame clones here, not all; method: immunoSEQ multiplex PCR. The sample lists over 120,000 clones; around 90% were seen once. The sequencing used unstimulated CD4+ T cells sorted from spleen or lymph node cells, collected before intestinal transplant. These receptors were taken from a human donor who received an intestinal transplant. Both conserved end residues are part of each CDR3. The D gene is left open where the match is weak. Size is omitted from some rows. Given values are once, few, many or a class for expanded clones.

. TRBD1 TRBJ1-2 TRBV25-1 TGTGCCACCACCGGGGGCAGGGGGCTGAACCTTGGCTACACCTTC CATTGGRGLNLGYTF
. TRBD2 TRBJ2-7 TRBV14 TGTGCCAGCAGCCTTAGCGGGCCCTCCTACGAGCAGTACTTC CASSLSGPSYEQYF
. . TRBJ1-3 TRBV7-2 TGTGCCAGCAGCTTCCCTCAAGGCTTCTCTGGAAACACCATATATTTT CASSFPQGFSGNTIYF
. . TRBJ2-2 TRBV7-3 TGTGCCAGCAGCCCCCGACTAGACACCGGGGAGCTGTTTTTT CASSPRLDTGELFF
. . TRBJ1-1 TRBV2 TGTGCCAGCAGTGTTTTGGGTGAAGCTTTCTTT CASSVLGEAFF
once . TRBJ1-1 TRBV5-1 TGCGCCAGCAGCATAACCCTTACAGGGAACACTGAAGCTTTCTTT CASSITLTGNTEAFF
. . TRBJ1-3 TRBV30 TGTGCCTGGATGCCCAAGGGACCTGGAAACACCATATATTTT CAWMPKGPGNTIYF
. . TRBJ2-1 TRBV7-9 TGTGCCAGCAGCTTACGTCTAGAGGGTGAGCAGTTCTTC CASSLRLEGEQFF
. TRBD1 TRBJ2-7 TRBV10-3 TGTGCCGCAGCACCCGGGAAGGGGGCCGTCTACGAGCAGTACTTC CAAAPGKGAVYEQYF
. . TRBJ1-2 TRBV28 TGTGCCAGCAGGACCGGGACATACGATGGCTACACCTTC CASRTGTYDGYTF
once TRBD2 TRBJ2-1 TRBV9 TGTGCCAGCAGCGTCCTAGCGGGCTCCTACAATGAGCAGTTCTTC CASSVLAGSYNEQFF
. . TRBJ1-1 TRBV28 TGTGCCAGCAGGAGTCTTTGGGACACTGAAGCTTTCTTT CASRSLWDTEAFF
. TRBD2 TRBJ2-5 TRBV19 TGTGCCAGTAGTATTGTGACTAGCGGGAGAGAGACCCAGTACTTC CASSIVTSGRETQYF
. TRBD2 TRBJ2-2 TRBV6-1 TGTGCCAGCAGTGTTTATAGCGGGGGGAACACCGGGGAGCTGTTTTTT CASSVYSGGNTGELFF
. . TRBJ1-2 TRBV30 TGTGCCTGGACCCGGACAGTGGTTTATGGCTACACCTTC CAWTRTVVYGYTF
. TRBD1 TRBJ2-5 TRBV18 TGTGCCAGCTCACTTGGGCTCCCGGGACAGGCGTCCCAAGAGACCCAGTACTTC CASSLGLPGQASQETQYF
once . TRBJ2-5 TRBV30 TGTGCCTGGAGTGATATCCGAGAGACCCAGTACTTC CAWSDIRETQYF
. . TRBJ2-1 TRBV28 TGTGCCAGCAACCCGGCGAATAGCGGTGAGCAGTTCTTC CASNPANSGEQFF
. TRBD2 TRBJ2-1 TRBV5-4 TGTGCCAGCAGCAGGGGACTAGCGAGTCTCAAAGGCAATGAGCAGTTCTTC CASSRGLASLKGNEQFF
. . TRBJ2-4 TRBV4-2 TGTGCCAGCAGCCAAACCGGGGGACCAAACATTCAGTACTTC CASSQTGGPNIQYF
. . TRBJ2-3 TRBV25-1 TGTGCCAGCAGTGAAGGTGGAGCTGGCACAGATACGCAGTATTTT CASSEGGAGTDTQYF
few . TRBJ1-4 TRBV27 TGTGCCAGCAGTCGAGAGGGGTCCAAAGAAAAACTGTTTTTT CASSREGSKEKLFF